The 7 T cell receptor beta chains presented below share a single source sample, sequenced in a study of vaccination and CD4 T cells after COVID-19. Sequencing of cultured CD4+ T cell DNA used the Oncomine TCR Beta short-read assay. TCRdb redid the calling of the PCR reads with MiXCR, one entry per CDR3 protein. The table records approximately 18,000 distinct CDR3 sequences, just over 45% of them present only once. As to treatment: roughly 11-day PBMC culture with coronavirus spike peptide pools or control peptides (ViraFEST assay). What these receptors recognize is not known. This specimen was CD4+ T cells from blood, cultured in vitro, taken after SARS-CoV-2 vaccination. These receptors all stem from a human donor who had recovered from COVID-19.

About this clonotype itself: The junction shows a germline mismatch at one end, possibly a read error. This chain connects TRBV7-9 to TRBJ2-5; D perhaps matches TRBD1 (6 bases). Germline V gives CDR1 SEHNR, CDR2 FQNEAQ (reference sequence). The CDR3 length is 13 residues. CDR3 in amino acids: CASSSTGSETQYF. DNA of the CDR3: TGCGCCAGCAGCTCTACAGGGTCGGAGACCCAGTACTTC.

The CDR3 sequence: CASSEWDRGPHYSNQPQHF. In DNA form, the CDR3 reads TGCGCCAGCAGTGAGTGGGACAGGGGGCCTCATTATAGCAATCAGCCCCAGCATTTT. The rearrangement uses TRBV10-1 and TRBJ1-5; 12 nucleotides line up with TRBD1. The CDR3 extends over 19 amino acids. After removal of 1 base from V and 0 bases from J, the junction contained 7 bases not matched to a gene. Germline values: CDR1 WNHNN, CDR2 SYGVQD (reference sequence).

This clonotype was seen a handful of times. The genes are TRBV29-1 and TRBJ1-5, with 9 bases aligning to TRBD1. Losses at the gene ends were 5 bases for V and 7 bases for J; bases not matched to a gene: 6. Germline lookup yields CDR1 SQVTM and CDR2 ANQGSEA. The CDR3 covers 13 residues. The CDR3 is CSVLMTGGQPQHF. CDR3 nucleotides: TGCAGCGTTCTTATGACAGGGGGACAGCCCCAGCATTTT. Filled out from reference TRBV29-1 and TRBJ1-5, the complete variable domain reads SAVISQKPSRDICQRGTSLTIQCQVDSQVTMMFWYRQQPGQSLTLIATANQGSEATYESGFVIDKFPISRPNLTFSTLTVSNMSPEDSSIYLCSVLMTGGQPQHFGDGTRLSIL.

The chain employs TRBV28 and TRBJ2-7; 12 positions match TRBD2. V dropped 6 bases and J dropped 1; count of bases not matched to a gene: 13. The CDR3 covers 18 residues. The germline V gene encodes CDR1 MDHEN and CDR2 SYDVKM. The CDR3 sequence: CASSGLAGLASQSYEQYF. CDR3 DNA sequence: TGTGCCAGCAGCGGACTAGCGGGGCTTGCGTCACAATCCTACGAGCAGTACTTC.

The V gene is TRBV2, the J gene TRBJ2-2; the match to TRBD2 covers 13 bases. The V gene's germline CDR1 is SNHLY and CDR2 FYNNEI. This CDR3 comprises 14 residues. The ends lost 7 bases at V and 5 bases at J; junction bases unmatched: 1. Here the CDR3 reads CASKLAGGTGELFF. In DNA, the CDR3 is TGTGCCAGCAAACTAGCGGGGGGGACCGGGGAGCTGTTTTTT.

V gene TRBV6-5 combines with J gene TRBJ2-3; 10 bases match TRBD1. The CDR3 is 16 amino acids. The V segment lost 4 bases and the J segment 5 bases; nucleotides outside the gene matches: 9. Germline V gene data show CDR1 as MNHEY and CDR2 as SVGAGI. This CDR3 is CASSSQWTGGIDTQYF. DNA of the CDR3: TGTGCCAGCAGTTCGCAGTGGACAGGGGGGATAGATACGCAGTATTTT.

This clonotype was picked up a small number of times. J is TRBJ1-2 and V is TRBV7-8; D is undetermined. The ends were cut back, 0 bases at V and 3 bases at J, with 5 bases in the middle. The CDR3 contains 13 residues. Germline V gene sequence: CDR1 SGHVS, CDR2 FQNEAQ. CDR3 bases: TGTGCCAGCAGCTTAGCCACAGACTATGGCTACACCTTC. It is translated as CASSLATDYGYTF. Variable domain in full (rest from reference TRBV7-8 and TRBJ1-2): GAGVSQSPRYKVAKRGQDVALRCDPISGHVSLFWYQQALGQGPEFLTYFQNEAQLDKSGLPSDRFFAERPEGSVSTLKIQRTQQEDSAVYLCASSLATDYGYTFGSGTRLTVV.